The 28 T cell receptor beta chains below come from one sample, sequenced in a study of shared clonotypes between healthy human individuals (dated by TCRdb to 2018 to 2021). The library was built by means of the immunoSEQ multiplex PCR assay. The immuneACCESS repertoire file appears here via TCRdb, limited to in-frame rearrangements. These files lack a portion of the clones; in checked studies, under half of the deficit traces to unresolved V genes, and the cause of the others is not known. The sample includes hundreds of thousands of clones, with around 78% observed a single time. Around 12% of the sample rests with the top ten. The sample was PBMCs. These receptors were taken from a woman in her thirties or forties in good health. Some clones in this sample may be carry-over from other donors' samples.

The gene calls are TRBV6-1 and TRBJ2-7; D possibly corresponds to TRBD2 (5 bases). Germline-derived CDR1 and CDR2 are MNHNS and SASEGT. The V end lost 4 bases, the J end lost 5 bases, and 15 bases lay between the germline ends. This CDR3 has 14 amino acids. For the CDR3, the DNA is TGTGCCAGCAGTGTGAACGGGATGGTGCACGAGCAGTACTTC. Amino acid sequence: CASSVNGMVHEQYF.

The chain recombines TRBV27 with TRBJ2-1; 9 positions match TRBD1. Germline CDR1 MNHEY, CDR2 SMNVEV (reference sequence). The CDR3 contains 17 residues. Trimming cost V 5 bases and J 4 bases; bases outside gene matches: 12. The CDR3 loop reads CASSPSQGAVFYNEQFF. The DNA for the CDR3 is TGTGCCAGCAGTCCCTCACAGGGGGCAGTTTTTTACAATGAGCAGTTCTTC.

The chain employs TRBV19 and TRBJ2-3; no firm D call. CDR3 length: 13 amino acids. Germline V gives CDR1 LNHDA, CDR2 SQIVND (reference sequence). The V end was cut by 10 bases, the J end by 4 bases, with 15 bases between. The CDR3 sequence is CATSTQISDTQYF. For the CDR3, the DNA is TGTGCCACCTCCACCCAGATTTCAGATACGCAGTATTTT. Complete variable domain (other parts from reference TRBV19 and TRBJ2-3): DGGITQSPKYLFRKEGQNVTLSCEQNLNHDAMYWYRQDPGQGLRLIYYSQIVNDFQKGDIAEGYSVSREKKESFPLTVTSAQKNPTAFYLCATSTQISDTQYFGPGTRLTVL.

The rearrangement joins TRBV9 to TRBJ1-2, with D possibly TRBD1 on 6 matching bases. There are 15 residues in the CDR3. Germline assignment: CDR1 SGDLS and CDR2 YYNGEE. Trimming left V 3 bases short and J 8 bases short, with 20 bases between. CDR3 coding DNA: TGTGCCAGCAGCGGGACAGATCTAACTTTTGGCGGCTACACCTTC. It yields the protein CASSGTDLTFGGYTF. The full variable domain, in which reference TRBV9 and TRBJ1-2 provide the parts outside the CDR3, is DSGVTQTPKHLITATGQRVTLRCSPRSGDLSVYWYQQSLDQGLQFLIQYYNGEERAKGNILERFSAQQFPDLHSELNLSSLELGDSALYFCASSGTDLTFGGYTFGSGTRLTVV.

This chain connects TRBV29-1 to TRBJ2-5, with 7 nucleotides matching TRBD2. The ends lost 3 bases at V and 4 bases at J; junction bases unmatched: 5. The CDR3 extends over 13 amino acids. The V gene's germline CDR1 is SQVTM and CDR2 ANQGSEA. The CDR3 loop reads CSVDFAGVETQYF. The DNA for the CDR3 is TGCAGCGTTGATTTTGCGGGAGTAGAGACCCAGTACTTC.

This clone has more than one count but fewer than ten. The chain is built from TRBV15 and TRBJ2-2; 10 nucleotides agree with TRBD2. The V and J ends lost 3 bases and 8 bases, in that order; junction bases with no gene match: 9. CDR1 is LNHNV and CDR2 is YYDKDF in the germline V gene (reference sequence). This CDR3 contains 16 residues. The CDR3 loop is CATSRAGEREGGELFF. The CDR3 bases are TGTGCCACCAGCAGGGCCGGGGAGCGGGAGGGGGGGGAGCTGTTTTTT. Supplemented by reference TRBV15 and TRBJ2-2, the full variable domain reads DAMVIQNPRYQVTQFGKPVTLSCSQTLNHNVMYWYQQKSSQAPKLLFHYYDKDFNNEADTPDNFQSRRPNTSFCFLDIRSPGLGDTAMYLCATSRAGEREGGELFFGEGSRLTVL.

The chain employs TRBV19 and TRBJ2-7, with D possibly being TRBD1 or TRBD2 (6 bases each). Trimming took off 7 bases at V and 4 bases at J, with 17 bases between the two ends. CDR3 size: 14 residues. Germline CDR1 and CDR2: LNHDA and SQIVND (reference sequence). In DNA, the CDR3 is TGTGCCAGTAAGAAAGCTGGGGGGACATACGAGCAGTACTTC. It translates to CASKKAGGTYEQYF.

The chain has TRBV30 and TRBJ2-7; TRBD2 might be the D (5 bases). Germline CDR1 reads GTSNPN; CDR2 reads SVGIG (reference sequence). The CDR3 runs 12 residues. Trimming removed 4 bases from V and 5 bases from J, with 12 bases in between. The CDR3 DNA follows: TGTGCCTGGACAGGCCTGGAGGACGAGCAGTACTTC. Its translation is CAWTGLEDEQYF.

V gene TRBV7-7 combines with J gene TRBJ1-1; the D is unclear. Germline CDR1 and CDR2: SSHAT and FNYEAQ (reference sequence). There are 13 residues in the CDR3. Trimming took 5 bases from V and 5 from J, leaving 12 bases between them. CDR3 sequence reads: CASSRDGGTEAFF. In nucleotides, the CDR3 is TGTGCCAGCAGCAGAGACGGTGGGACTGAAGCTTTCTTT.

The CDR3 coding sequence is TGTGCCAGCAGCTTAATGGCCCAGGGGCACACTGAAGCTTTCTTT. Amino acid sequence: CASSLMAQGHTEAFF. The chain combines TRBV7-3 with TRBJ1-1; a weak D match, TRBD1 (6 bases). Germline V CDR1 and CDR2: SGHTA, FQGTGA. Trimming removed 1 base at V and 3 bases at J, with 12 bases between. The CDR3 length is 15 residues. The variable domain in full, completed from reference TRBV7-3 and TRBJ1-1, reads GAGVSQTPSNKVTEKGKYVELRCDPISGHTALYWYRQSLGQGPEFLIYFQGTGAADDSGLPNDRFFAVRPEGSVSTLKIQRTERGDSAVYLCASSLMAQGHTEAFFGQGTRLTVV.

The gene calls are TRBV25-1 and TRBJ2-5; either TRBD1 or TRBD2 may fit D (6 bases each). The better agreement between TRBJ2-7 and the DNA end casts doubt on the J call. Germline values: CDR1 MGHDK, CDR2 SYGVNS. This CDR3 is 18 amino acids long. The CDR3 nucleotides read TGTGCCAGCAGTGTCAGCACTGGGGGGCAAACAAAGCAGTACGAGCAGTACTTC. It specifies CASSVSTGGQTKQYEQYF.

This clone occurred once. The chain joins TRBV11-2 to TRBJ2-1, with 11 positions matching TRBD2. The CDR3 has 16 residues. Germline loops: CDR1 SGHAT, CDR2 FQNNGV. V lost 5 bases to trimming and J lost 4 bases; unmatched junction nucleotides: 7. DNA for the CDR3: TGTGCCAGCAGCCCCATGGGACTAGCGGCTTACAATGAGCAGTTCTTC. This codes for CASSPMGLAAYNEQFF.

This clone was seen once. The chain employs TRBV29-1 and TRBJ1-3; 8 nucleotides match TRBD1. Germline V CDR1 and CDR2: SQVTM, ANQGSEA. This CDR3 region has 14 residues. V gave up 4 bases and J gave up 3 bases; unmatched junction bases: 5. The CDR3 sequence: CSVAQGAGGNTIYF. The CDR3 DNA reads as TGCAGCGTTGCTCAGGGGGCTGGTGGAAACACCATATATTTT.

This clone has a handful of counts. The rearrangement links TRBV5-1 to TRBJ1-1, with a possible D match to TRBD1 (6 bases). Germline-derived CDR1 and CDR2 are SGHRS and YFSETQ. This CDR3 has 14 amino acids. The ends were cut back, 0 bases at V and 4 bases at J, with 10 bases in the middle. Here the CDR3 DNA reads TGCGCCAGCAGCTTGGTACAGGGTGGCACTGAAGCTTTCTTT. The encoded protein is CASSLVQGGTEAFF.

V usage is TRBV5-1 and J usage is TRBJ2-7; 7 bases align to TRBD2. This CDR3 spans 16 amino acids. V lost 0 bases, J lost 3 bases, and 9 bases stayed unmatched. Germline lookup yields CDR1 SGHRS and CDR2 YFSETQ. The CDR3 sequence is CASSLVQGGNLYEQYF. The CDR3 DNA reads TGCGCCAGCAGCTTGGTCCAGGGAGGGAATCTCTACGAGCAGTACTTC.

This clone came up once. The rearrangement links TRBV11-2 to TRBJ1-1, with no clear D. The length of the CDR3 is 16 residues. CDR1 is SGHAT and CDR2 is FQNNGV in the germline V gene. The germline V and J ends were trimmed by 1 base and 2 bases, with 14 bases remaining between them. CDR3 loop: CASSLGGGTLNTEAFF. DNA for the CDR3: TGTGCCAGCAGCTTAGGGGGTGGCACTTTAAACACTGAAGCTTTCTTT.

CDR3 coding DNA: TGTGCCACCAGCAGGACGGGACAGGGCTACTACGAGCAGTACTTC. Encoded protein: CATSRTGQGYYEQYF. The chain links TRBV15 to TRBJ2-7; 9 bases map to TRBD1. The CDR3 totals 15 residues. J gave up 3 bases and V 3 bases, and 6 bases lay outside the gene matches. Germline assignment: CDR1 LNHNV and CDR2 YYDKDF (reference sequence).

The J gene is TRBJ2-1, the V gene TRBV27, with D unresolved. Germline V gene sequence: CDR1 MNHEY, CDR2 SMNVEV (reference sequence). V dropped 0 bases and J dropped 8 bases, with 14 bases sitting between them. The length of the CDR3 is 15 residues. This CDR3 is CASSLSNGPNHEQFF. Written as DNA, the CDR3 is TGTGCCAGCAGTTTATCGAACGGTCCAAACCATGAGCAGTTCTTC.

This sequence joins TRBV2 and TRBJ2-2; perhaps TRBD1 as D (6 bases). The CDR3 totals 14 residues. V was cut by 8 bases and J by 0 bases, with 10 bases left in between. Germline V gene lookup returns CDR1 SNHLY and CDR2 FYNNEI. The CDR3 protein is CASWDNPNTGELFF. CDR3 nucleotide sequence: TGTGCCAGCTGGGACAATCCGAACACCGGGGAGCTGTTTTTT.

This clone was counted a single time. This chain joins TRBV11-2 and TRBJ2-7; tentative D call: TRBD1 (6 bases). Per germline, CDR1 SGHAT and CDR2 FQNNGV. The CDR3 runs to 15 residues. V was pared by 6 bases and J by 3 bases, with 18 bases between. CDR3 in amino acids: CASSTYYVGGYEQYF. The CDR3 DNA reads TGTGCCAGCAGTACCTACTACGTAGGGGGCTACGAGCAGTACTTC.

The chain is built from TRBV11-2 and TRBJ2-7; 9 positions match TRBD2. Germline lookup yields CDR1 SGHAT and CDR2 FQNNGV. The junction had 4 bases not matched to a gene; V was cut back by 3 bases and J by 1 base. The CDR3 runs to 15 residues. The CDR3 loop is CASSFGLAPSYEQYF. CDR3 DNA sequence: TGTGCCAGCAGCTTCGGACTAGCGCCTTCCTACGAGCAGTACTTC.

The chain combines TRBV30 with TRBJ1-1; possible D gene TRBD1, 5 bases. Looked up from germline, CDR1 is GTSNPN and CDR2 is SVGIG (reference sequence). Trimming cost V 2 bases and J 1 base, with 11 bases left between them. This CDR3 contains 14 residues. DNA of the CDR3: TGTGCCTGGAGTAGGCTGACAGCGAACACTGAAGCTTTCTTT. The encoded protein is CAWSRLTANTEAFF.

This clone has a handful of counts. This chain joins TRBV7-9 and TRBJ1-2, with 7 bases lining up with TRBD1. Germline-derived CDR1 and CDR2 are SEHNR and FQNEAQ (reference sequence). V shed 0 bases, J shed 6 bases, and the junction held 4 bases outside the gene matches. The CDR3 totals 14 residues. The CDR3 bases are TGTGCCAGCAGCTTAGCAGGGGGCGGCGATGGCTACACCTTC. Residues: CASSLAGGGDGYTF.

This chain uses TRBV4-1 with TRBJ2-7; 8 positions agree with TRBD2. Germline values: CDR1 MGHRA, CDR2 YSYEKL. The CDR3 loop spans 14 amino acids. After removal of 2 bases from V and 5 bases from J, the junction contained 5 bases not matched to a gene. The CDR3 protein is CASSQTTSGNEQYF. The CDR3 region has the DNA TGCGCCAGCAGCCAAACTACTAGCGGCAACGAGCAGTACTTC.

This clone has a single count. V gene TRBV6-5 combines with J gene TRBJ1-3, with 8 bases fitting TRBD1. J gave up 1 base and V 4 bases, and 0 bases lay outside the gene matches. The V gene's germline CDR1 is MNHEY and CDR2 SVGAGI. The CDR3 covers 14 residues. The CDR3 DNA is TGTGCCAGCAGTTGGACAGGGTCTGGAAACACCATATATTTT. It codes for CASSWTGSGNTIYF.

The rearrangement joins TRBV11-2 to TRBJ1-1; the D is unclear. This CDR3 is built from 12 residues. In germline, CDR1 is SGHAT, CDR2 FQNNGV. Deletions cut 3 bases from V and 4 bases from J, with 6 bases between. The CDR3 DNA follows: TGTGCCAGCAGCTTGGAGAGCACTGAAGCTTTCTTT. Its protein is CASSLESTEAFF.

The genes are TRBV2 and TRBJ1-1, with 7 nucleotides matching TRBD1. CDR1 is SNHLY and CDR2 is FYNNEI in the germline V gene. The length of the CDR3 is 13 residues. V was pared by 6 bases and J by 3 bases, with 4 bases of the junction left unmatched. The CDR3 bases are TGTGCCAGCAGGACAGGGTTAGACACTGAAGCTTTCTTT. Translating gives CASRTGLDTEAFF.

The rearrangement uses TRBV27 and TRBJ1-5; 7 bases match TRBD1. Losses at the gene ends were 5 bases for V and 4 bases for J; bases not matched to a gene: 8. The CDR3 has 15 residues. The germline V gene encodes CDR1 MNHEY and CDR2 SMNVEV (reference sequence). The CDR3 loop reads CASSLAGQTNQPQHF. CDR3 coding DNA: TGTGCCAGCAGTCTTGCGGGACAGACAAATCAGCCCCAGCATTTT.